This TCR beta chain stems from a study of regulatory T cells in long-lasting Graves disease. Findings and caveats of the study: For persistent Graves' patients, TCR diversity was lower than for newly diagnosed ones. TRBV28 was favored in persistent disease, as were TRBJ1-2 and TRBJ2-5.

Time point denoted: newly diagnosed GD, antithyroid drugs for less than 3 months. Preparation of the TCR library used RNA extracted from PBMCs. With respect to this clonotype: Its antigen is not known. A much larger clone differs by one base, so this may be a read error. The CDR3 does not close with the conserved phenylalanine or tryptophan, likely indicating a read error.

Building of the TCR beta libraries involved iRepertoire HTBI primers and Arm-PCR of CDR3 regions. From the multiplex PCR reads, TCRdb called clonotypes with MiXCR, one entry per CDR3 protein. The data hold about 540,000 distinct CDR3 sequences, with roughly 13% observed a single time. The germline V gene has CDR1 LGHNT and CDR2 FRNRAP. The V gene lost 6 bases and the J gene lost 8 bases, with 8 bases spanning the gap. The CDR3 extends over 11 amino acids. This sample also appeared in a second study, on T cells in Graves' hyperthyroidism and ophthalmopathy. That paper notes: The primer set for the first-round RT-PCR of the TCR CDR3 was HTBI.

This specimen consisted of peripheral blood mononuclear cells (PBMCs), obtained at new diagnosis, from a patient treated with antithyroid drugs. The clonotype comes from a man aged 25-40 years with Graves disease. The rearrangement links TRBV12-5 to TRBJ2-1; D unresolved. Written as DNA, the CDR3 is TGTGCTAGTGGCCCGGCAGATGAGCAGTTCTCC. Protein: CASGPADEQFS.